Listed here are 6 T cell receptor beta chains from one sample, sequenced in a study of long-term antiretroviral therapy in people with HIV (dated by TCRdb to between 2021 and 2024). Sequencing of the TRB variable region was done with the immunoSEQ hsTCRB v3.0 assay at survey level resolution. In its TCRdb copy, this immuneACCESS table keeps in-frame sequences only and misses some clones. Where compared with another copy, unresolved V genes explain less than half of these, and the others have no known cause. Here the sample has about 25,000 clones; roughly 80% occur a single time. The ten largest make up about 11% of the sample. The source was unsorted PBMCs, collected 1.1 years before starting antiretroviral therapy. The source of these receptors is a woman aged 35 to 49 with HIV.

In its sample, this clone was seen once. The V gene is TRBV10-3, the J gene TRBJ1-1; D unclear. This CDR3 spans 13 amino acids. Trimming took 8 bases from V and 3 from J, leaving 13 bases between them. In germline, CDR1 is ENHRY, CDR2 SYGVKD. The CDR3 here is CAIGRYQDTEAFF. DNA of the CDR3: TGTGCCATCGGAAGGTATCAGGACACTGAAGCTTTCTTT.

This sequence joins TRBV29-1 and TRBJ2-5; D ambiguous. The V gene lost 4 bases and the J gene lost 5 bases, with 14 bases spanning the gap. The CDR3 extends over 13 amino acids. Germline V gene data show CDR1 as SQVTM and CDR2 as ANQGSEA. The CDR3 DNA reads TGCAGCGTTGTCCAGCCGAGTTGGGAGACCCAGTACTTC. It translates to CSVVQPSWETQYF.

This chain links TRBV11-2 with TRBJ1-4; D is possibly TRBD1 (6 bases). Germline V CDR1 and CDR2: SGHAT, FQNNGV. This CDR3 region has 15 residues. V was trimmed by 0 bases and J by 8 bases, leaving 13 bases between them. The CDR3 spells CASSLDGGASEKLFF. The CDR3 nucleotides read TGTGCCAGCAGCTTAGATGGGGGGGCCAGCGAAAAACTGTTTTTT.

The chain has TRBV27 and TRBJ1-5; D ambiguous. The CDR3 covers 14 residues. V was clipped by 6 bases and J by 4 bases, with 13 bases between them. CDR1 and CDR2 (germline): MNHEY, SMNVEV (reference sequence). CDR3 amino acids: CASRSSVVNQPQHF. The CDR3 coding sequence is TGTGCCAGCAGGTCTTCTGTTGTGAATCAGCCCCAGCATTTT.

CDR3 sequence reads: CASSPQQGPTNEKLFF. Written as DNA, the CDR3 is TGTGCCAGCTCACCACAACAGGGGCCAACTAATGAAAAACTGTTTTTT. The chain has TRBV18 and TRBJ1-4; 7 bases align to TRBD1. This CDR3 is 16 amino acids long. Germline V gene sequence: CDR1 KGHSH, CDR2 LQKENI. After removal of 1 base from V and 0 bases from J, the junction contained 2 bases not matched to a gene. The complete variable domain, with remaining parts taken from reference TRBV18 and TRBJ1-4, reads NAGVMQNPRHLVRRRGQEARLRCSPMKGHSHVYWYRQLPEEGLKFMVYLQKENIIDESGMPKERFSAEFPKEGPSILRIQQVVRGDSAAYFCASSPQQGPTNEKLFFGSGTQLSVL.

V is TRBV28 and J is TRBJ2-7; D is unclear. This CDR3 region has 12 residues. Germline V gene lookup returns CDR1 MDHEN and CDR2 SYDVKM. With 5 bases removed from V and 2 bases from J, the gap between germline ends came to 7 bases. CDR3 amino acids: CASSTSAYEQYF. The CDR3 nucleotides read TGTGCCAGCAGTACCTCGGCCTACGAGCAGTACTTC.